This T cell receptor (beta chain) was observed in a study of identifying expanded T cells in peripheral blood. Repertoires were generated with immunoSEQ multiplex PCR, while TCRdb's copy carries only in-frame clones and drops some. This sample yields around 120,000 clones, of which around 89% are seen a single time; about a sixth belongs to the top ten. Healthy donors had no documented immune events, such as infections, while sampled. As for this clone: The antigen is undetermined.

The CDR3 extends over 15 amino acids. The germline CDR1 and CDR2 sequences are MNHEY and SVGAGI. Between the trimmed V and J ends, which lost 3 bases and 4 bases, there was a span of 10 bases. Study-level results: Technical replicates showed around 1.2 changed clones; approximately 2 weeks around 15; four weeks 19. Across healthy donors, higher total template counts meant significantly greater roughly two-week count variance.

The receptor's source is a person aged 18 to 75 in good health. This rearrangement joins TRBV6-5 to TRBJ1-6; D is perhaps TRBD1 (6 bases). Sequencing used blood. This chain's CDR3 is CASSYKDRYNSPLHF. CDR3 nucleotide sequence: TGTGCCAGCAGTTATAAGGACAGATATAATTCACCCCTCCACTTT.